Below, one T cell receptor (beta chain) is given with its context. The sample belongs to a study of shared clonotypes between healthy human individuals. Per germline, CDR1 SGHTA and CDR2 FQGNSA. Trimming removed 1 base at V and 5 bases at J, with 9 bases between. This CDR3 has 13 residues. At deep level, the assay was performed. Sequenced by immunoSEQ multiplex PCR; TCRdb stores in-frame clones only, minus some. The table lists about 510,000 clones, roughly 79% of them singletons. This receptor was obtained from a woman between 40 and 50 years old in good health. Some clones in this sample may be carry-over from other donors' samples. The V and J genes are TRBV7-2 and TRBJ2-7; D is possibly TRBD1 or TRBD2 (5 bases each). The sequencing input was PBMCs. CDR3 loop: CASSLERGNEQYF. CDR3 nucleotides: TGTGCCAGCAGCTTAGAGAGGGGCAACGAGCAGTACTTC.